Listed below are T cell receptor beta chains from one sample, sequenced in a study of cytomegalovirus exposure and HLA in healthy donors. Here immunoSEQ multiplex PCR was the method, and the copy in TCRdb shows in-frame clones only, minus some. The repertoire consists of fewer than 100,000 clones, with approximately 78% occurring once and the leading ten covering around 0.74%. Sample: PBMCs. The receptors come from a woman aged 55-69 years in good health and CMV-seronegative. Both conserved end residues are part of each CDR3. A D gene is named only where the DNA matches it firmly. Expanded clones get a size class; other rows say once, few or many, or leave the size out.

TGTGCCAGCAGTGAAAGGGGGGGAACTAATGAAAAACTGTTTTTT CASSERGGTNEKLFF TRBJ1-4 NA TRBV6-1 NA
TGTGCCAGCAGCTATCAGGGTCCCTACGAGCAGTACTTC CASSYQGPYEQYF TRBJ2-7 NA TRBV5-6 NA
TGTGCCAGCAGATCCCCTGGGACAGGGCGGACTGAAGCTTTCTTT CASRSPGTGRTEAFF TRBJ1-1 TRBD1 TRBV6-5 NA
TGTGCCAGCAGTGCGCTAGCGGGGGGCGGAGGAGAGACCCAGTACTTC CASSALAGGGGETQYF TRBJ2-5 TRBD2 TRBV6-1 NA
TGCAGCGTTTTCCGACAGGGCTACGAGCAGTACTTC CSVFRQGYEQYF TRBJ2-7 TRBD1 TRBV29-1 NA
TGCGCCAGCAGCCAAGACTTGACAGGGATTGACTATGGCTACACCTTC CASSQDLTGIDYGYTF TRBJ1-2 TRBD1 TRBV4-3 few
TGTGCCAGTAGTACCCGGAGGTTCTCTGGAAACACCATATATTTT CASSTRRFSGNTIYF TRBJ1-3 NA TRBV19 NA
TGTGCCAGCAGTGAAAGCGGGAGGGTTAGCACAGATACGCAGTATTTT CASSESGRVSTDTQYF TRBJ2-3 TRBD2 TRBV2 NA
TGTGCCAGCAGTTACCCAACGGGACAGGGACTCGGCTACACCTTC CASSYPTGQGLGYTF TRBJ1-2 TRBD1 TRBV6-6 NA
TGCGCCAGCAGCCAGGTCGGGGGCTCTGGAAACACCATATATTTT CASSQVGGSGNTIYF TRBJ1-3 NA TRBV4-1 NA
TGTGCCATCGGGACAGGGATGGGGACTGAAGCTTTCTTT CAIGTGMGTEAFF TRBJ1-1 TRBD1 TRBV10-3 NA
TGTGCCAGCAGGCCACAGGGGTACAGCAATCAGCCCCAGCATTTT CASRPQGYSNQPQHF TRBJ1-5 TRBD1 TRBV6-5 NA
TGCGCCAGCAGCTTTGGCCAGGGGGCGATGGGGGAGCTGTTTTTT CASSFGQGAMGELFF TRBJ2-2 TRBD1 TRBV5-1 few
TGTGCCAGCAGACTAACGGGCGGGGATATGAACACTGAAGCTTTCTTT CASRLTGGDMNTEAFF TRBJ1-1 NA TRBV7-2 NA
TGTGCCAGCAGCTTACTTAGCGGGGGAAAGGCCGGGGAGCTGTTTTTT CASSLLSGGKAGELFF TRBJ2-2 TRBD2 TRBV11-2 NA
TGTGCCAGCAGCCAGCGGCGGGGGGCCGGGGAGCTGTTTTTT CASSQRRGAGELFF TRBJ2-2 TRBD2 TRBV7-7 NA
TGTGCCAGCAGTCAATACAGGGGGCCTGACGAGCAGTACTTC CASSQYRGPDEQYF TRBJ2-7 TRBD1 TRBV28 NA
TGTGCCAGCAGTTACTCCGGGGGAGGGGAAGCTTTCTTT CASSYSGGGEAFF TRBJ1-1 NA TRBV6-5 NA
TGCGCCAGCAGCTTGACAGTGACAGATACGCAGTATTTT CASSLTVTDTQYF TRBJ2-3 NA TRBV5-1 NA
TGTGCCAGCAGCGCGGTCGGGACAGGGGGCTACAATGAGCAGTTCTTC CASSAVGTGGYNEQFF TRBJ2-1 TRBD1 TRBV7-9 NA
TGTGCCAGCAGCCCTATGGGACAGGACACTCAGCCCCAGAATTTT CASSPMGQDTQPQNF TRBJ1-5 TRBD1 TRBV27 NA
TGTGCCAGCAGTGACAGGGGGATGAACACTGAAGCTTTCTTT CASSDRGMNTEAFF TRBJ1-1 TRBD1 TRBV6-1 NA
TGTGCCTGGTGGGACAGGATGCCGGAAAAACTGTTTTTT CAWWDRMPEKLFF TRBJ1-4 TRBD1 TRBV30 few
TGTGCCAGCAGTGAATATGCGGGCTTAAAAGAGACCCAGTACTTC CASSEYAGLKETQYF TRBJ2-5 NA TRBV25-1 NA
TGCGCCAGCAGCCAGGGACTAGCGCTGTACGAGCAGTACTTC CASSQGLALYEQYF TRBJ2-7 TRBD2 TRBV4-3 NA
TGTGCCAGCAGTGGGGACTTTACAGATACGCAGTATTTT CASSGDFTDTQYF TRBJ2-3 NA TRBV2 once
TGTGCCAGCAGTCGGACAGGGGATAACTACGAGCAGTACTTC CASSRTGDNYEQYF TRBJ2-7 TRBD1 TRBV27 NA
TGTGCCAGCAGTTTCGGGGGGAGCCTTAATGAAAAACTGTTTTTT CASSFGGSLNEKLFF TRBJ1-4 NA TRBV28 NA